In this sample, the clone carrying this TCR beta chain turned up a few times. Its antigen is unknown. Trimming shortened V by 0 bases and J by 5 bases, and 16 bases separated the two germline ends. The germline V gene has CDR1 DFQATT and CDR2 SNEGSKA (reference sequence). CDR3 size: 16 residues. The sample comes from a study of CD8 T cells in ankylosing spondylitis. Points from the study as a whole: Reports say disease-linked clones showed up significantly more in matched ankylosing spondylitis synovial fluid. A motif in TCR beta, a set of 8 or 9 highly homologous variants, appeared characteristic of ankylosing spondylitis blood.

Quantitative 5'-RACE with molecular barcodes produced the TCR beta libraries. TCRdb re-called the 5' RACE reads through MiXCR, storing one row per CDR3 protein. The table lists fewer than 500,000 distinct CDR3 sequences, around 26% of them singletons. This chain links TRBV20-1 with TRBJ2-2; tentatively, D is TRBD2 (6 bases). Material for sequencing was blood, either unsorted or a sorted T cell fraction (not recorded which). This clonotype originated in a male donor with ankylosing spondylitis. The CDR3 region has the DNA TGCAGTGCTAGAGATCGGGTAACGGGAGAGACCGGGGAGCTGTTTTTT. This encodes CSARDRVTGETGELFF.